These T cell receptor beta chains were read from a single sample in a study of T cell responses to AZD1222 COVID-19 vaccine. Profiled with immunoSEQ multiplex PCR; TCRdb holds only in-frame clones, not every one. The sample lists about 150,000 clones; more than 80% were seen once. The sequences come from peripheral blood, collected 28 days after the second AZD1222 dose. Receptors originate from an adult who received the AZD1222 COVID-19 vaccine. The CDR3 runs from the conserved cysteine through the conserved F or W. Each record gives: V gene, J gene, clone size, D gene, CDR3 DNA, CDR3 protein. A D gene is named only where the DNA matches it firmly. Size is omitted from some rows. Given values are once, few, many or a class for expanded clones.

v_gene: TRBV4-2; j_gene: TRBJ2-1; abundance: .; d_gene: .; CDR3nt: TGTGCCAGCAGTCCCACGAGCTATCCCCCGTTCTTC; CDR3aa: CASSPTSYPPFF
v_gene: TRBV11-2; j_gene: TRBJ2-1; abundance: .; d_gene: TRBD2; CDR3nt: TGTGCCAGCAGCTTAGAGTCTAGCGGGAGAGCGAATGAGCAGTTCTTC; CDR3aa: CASSLESSGRANEQFF
v_gene: TRBV5-6; j_gene: TRBJ1-5; abundance: few; d_gene: .; CDR3nt: TGTGCCAGCAGCTTGGCCGGGACTTTAAATCAGCCCCAGCATTTT; CDR3aa: CASSLAGTLNQPQHF
v_gene: TRBV7-9; j_gene: TRBJ2-5; abundance: .; d_gene: .; CDR3nt: TGTGCCAGCAGCTTTGGGGGAGTTGCAGAGACCCAGTACTTC; CDR3aa: CASSFGGVAETQYF
v_gene: TRBV3-1/TRBV3-2; j_gene: TRBJ1-3; abundance: .; d_gene: TRBD1; CDR3nt: TGTGCCAGCAGTTCCGGGACAGGGTTTTCGAAAGGAAACACCATATATTTT; CDR3aa: CASSSGTGFSKGNTIYF
v_gene: TRBV2; j_gene: TRBJ1-5; abundance: .; d_gene: .; CDR3nt: TGTGCCAGCAGTAGGGGGAGATATAGCAATCAGCCCCAGCATTTT; CDR3aa: CASSRGRYSNQPQHF
v_gene: TRBV6-6; j_gene: TRBJ2-1; abundance: .; d_gene: .; CDR3nt: TGTGCCAGCAGTTATGGTCAGGGACTCTACAATGAGCAGTTCTTC; CDR3aa: CASSYGQGLYNEQFF
v_gene: TRBV21-1; j_gene: TRBJ1-1; abundance: .; d_gene: .; CDR3nt: TGTGCCAGCAGCAAAGCGGAATTAGGACAGGGGGTTCGGAACACTGAAGCTTTCTTT; CDR3aa: CASSKAELGQGVRNTEAFF
v_gene: TRBV24-1; j_gene: TRBJ2-7; abundance: .; d_gene: TRBD1; CDR3nt: TGTGCCACCAGTGATTGGACAGGGGGCCGATACGAGCAGTACTTC; CDR3aa: CATSDWTGGRYEQYF
v_gene: TRBV27; j_gene: TRBJ2-5; abundance: .; d_gene: TRBD1; CDR3nt: TGTGCCAGCAGTGTCCAGACAGGGCAGGTAGAGACCCAGTACTTC; CDR3aa: CASSVQTGQVETQYF
v_gene: TRBV9; j_gene: TRBJ1-1; abundance: once; d_gene: TRBD1; CDR3nt: TGTGCCAGCAGCGTAGATCCGGGAGGGGGCTCCCTCACTGAAGCTTTCTTT; CDR3aa: CASSVDPGGGSLTEAFF
v_gene: TRBV9; j_gene: TRBJ2-3; abundance: .; d_gene: TRBD2; CDR3nt: TGTGCCAGCAGCGCGGCTAGCGGGAGGAACACAGATACGCAGTATTTT; CDR3aa: CASSAASGRNTDTQYF
v_gene: TRBV4-2; j_gene: TRBJ2-1; abundance: .; d_gene: TRBD2; CDR3nt: TGTGCCAGCAGCCAACCTAGCGGGAGAGAGAATGAGCAGTTCTTC; CDR3aa: CASSQPSGRENEQFF
v_gene: TRBV25-1; j_gene: TRBJ2-6; abundance: .; d_gene: TRBD1; CDR3nt: TGTGCCAGCAGTGAAAAGACAGGGGGGGCCTCTGGGGCCAACGTCCTGACTTTC; CDR3aa: CASSEKTGGASGANVLTF
v_gene: TRBV12-3/TRBV12-4; j_gene: TRBJ1-1; abundance: .; d_gene: .; CDR3nt: TGTGCCAGCAGTTCCCCGGGAGAAGCTTTCTTT; CDR3aa: CASSSPGEAFF
v_gene: TRBV5-5; j_gene: TRBJ2-7; abundance: .; d_gene: .; CDR3nt: TGTGCCAGCAGCCCTTCTCTGTACGAGCAGTACTTC; CDR3aa: CASSPSLYEQYF
v_gene: TRBV9; j_gene: TRBJ2-1; abundance: .; d_gene: .; CDR3nt: TGTGCCAGCAGCCCCTTCGGGCGGGACACCTACAATGAGCAGTTCTTC; CDR3aa: CASSPFGRDTYNEQFF
v_gene: TRBV11-3; j_gene: TRBJ2-1; abundance: .; d_gene: .; CDR3nt: TGTGCCAGCAGCTTAGAGGGTCCTAGCTCGGCTGAGCAGTTCTTC; CDR3aa: CASSLEGPSSAEQFF
v_gene: TRBV7-2; j_gene: TRBJ2-4; abundance: .; d_gene: TRBD2; CDR3nt: TGTGCCAGCAGTCACCCCGGGAGCGGGAGCCGAAAAAACATTCAGTACTTC; CDR3aa: CASSHPGSGSRKNIQYF
v_gene: TRBV21-1; j_gene: TRBJ1-3; abundance: .; d_gene: .; CDR3nt: TGTGCCAGCAGCAAAGATCGGGTGGGAAGCCCTGGAAACACCATATATTTT; CDR3aa: CASSKDRVGSPGNTIYF
v_gene: TRBV5-1; j_gene: TRBJ2-1; abundance: .; d_gene: .; CDR3nt: TGCGCCAGCAGCTTGGGTATGAGAGGGCACACCAATGAGCAGTTCTTC; CDR3aa: CASSLGMRGHTNEQFF
v_gene: TRBV9; j_gene: TRBJ1-1; abundance: .; d_gene: TRBD1; CDR3nt: TGTGCCAGCAGCCCCAGGGGGCAGACTGAAGCTTTCTTT; CDR3aa: CASSPRGQTEAFF
v_gene: TRBV19; j_gene: TRBJ1-1; abundance: once; d_gene: .; CDR3nt: TGTGCCAGTAGCTTAACGGGGGGCCGCATGAACACTGAAGCTTTCTTT; CDR3aa: CASSLTGGRMNTEAFF
v_gene: TRBV19; j_gene: TRBJ2-5; abundance: once; d_gene: .; CDR3nt: TGTGCCAGTAGTATTGAGTCAGGGAAAGAGACCCAGTACTTC; CDR3aa: CASSIESGKETQYF
v_gene: TRBV18; j_gene: TRBJ1-3; abundance: .; d_gene: TRBD1; CDR3nt: TGTGCCAGCTCACCAAAACAGGGGGTTGGTGGAAACACCATATATTTT; CDR3aa: CASSPKQGVGGNTIYF
v_gene: TRBV6-5; j_gene: TRBJ2-7; abundance: .; d_gene: .; CDR3nt: TGTGCCAGCAGTTTCTACGGGGACGAGCAGTACTTC; CDR3aa: CASSFYGDEQYF
v_gene: TRBV6-1; j_gene: TRBJ1-5; abundance: .; d_gene: .; CDR3nt: TGTGCCAGCAGTGAGGAGGTAGCGGGGGACAGCAATCAGCCCCAGCATTTT; CDR3aa: CASSEEVAGDSNQPQHF
v_gene: TRBV5-6; j_gene: TRBJ1-1; abundance: .; d_gene: .; CDR3nt: TGTGCCACCTCAGAGACCCTGAACACTGAAGCTTTCTTT; CDR3aa: CATSETLNTEAFF
v_gene: TRBV19; j_gene: TRBJ1-6; abundance: .; d_gene: .; CDR3nt: TGTGCCAGTAGTAAAGGGGCCCTGCTGAGCTCCTATAATTCACCCCTCCACTTT; CDR3aa: CASSKGALLSSYNSPLHF
v_gene: TRBV30; j_gene: TRBJ2-3; abundance: .; d_gene: TRBD2; CDR3nt: TGTGCCTGGAGAGGCCTAGCGGGAGTTCCAGATACGCAGTATTTT; CDR3aa: CAWRGLAGVPDTQYF
v_gene: TRBV7-8; j_gene: TRBJ1-2; abundance: .; d_gene: TRBD1; CDR3nt: TGTGCCAGCAACGACAGGGAGGGGGACTATGGCTACACCTTC; CDR3aa: CASNDREGDYGYTF
v_gene: TRBV3-1/TRBV3-2; j_gene: TRBJ1-5; abundance: .; d_gene: .; CDR3nt: TGTGCCAGCAGCCAGTCAACGGTAAGCAATCAGCCCCAGCATTTT; CDR3aa: CASSQSTVSNQPQHF